This is a list of T cell receptor beta chains from one sample in a study of Tregs in tolerant kidney transplant recipients. Sequenced by immunoSEQ multiplex PCR; TCRdb stores in-frame clones only, minus some. Altogether some 90,000 clones are present, 85% to 95% being singletons, with the ten largest covering around 4.5%. Material for sequencing was CD8+ T cells from blood. Receptors originate from a human donor in good health. The CDR3 runs from the conserved cysteine through the conserved F or W. A D gene is named only where the DNA matches it firmly. Only part of the rows carry a size: once, few, many, or a class if the clone is expanded.

>TRBV14|TRBJ2-7|TRBD1|.
CASSHLTGAAYEQYF
TGTGCCAGCAGCCACCTGACAGGGGCGGCCTACGAGCAGTACTTC
>TRBV7-9|TRBJ2-7|TRBD2|once
CASSPTSGRAYREQYF
TGTGCCAGCAGCCCCACTAGCGGGAGGGCCTATAGGGAGCAGTACTTC
>TRBV19|TRBJ2-7|.|.
CASSKKQEYEQYF
TGTGCCAGTAGTAAGAAACAAGAGTACGAGCAGTACTTC
>TRBV2|TRBJ1-1|TRBD1|.
CASSEPRQGRTEAFF
TGTGCCAGCAGTGAACCGAGACAGGGAAGGACTGAAGCTTTCTTT
>TRBV27|TRBJ2-5|TRBD2|.
CASSRGGALETQYF
TGTGCCAGCTCACGCGGGGGGGCCTTGGAGACCCAGTACTTC
>TRBV10-2|TRBJ2-7|.|.
CASSEGTRFYEQYF
TGCGCCAGCAGTGAGGGGACACGGTTCTACGAGCAGTACTTC
>TRBV5-6|TRBJ2-7|.|.
CASSLESGGVSSYEQYF
TGTGCCAGCAGCTTGGAGTCGGGGGGCGTTTCATCCTACGAGCAGTACTTC
>TRBV27|TRBJ2-3|TRBD1|.
CASRSGTGDPDTQYF
TGTGCCAGCAGGTCCGGGACAGGGGACCCAGATACGCAGTATTTT
>TRBV19|TRBJ1-4|TRBD1|once
CASTLGTGGHEKLFF
TGTGCCAGTACCCTCGGGACAGGGGGCCATGAAAAACTGTTTTTT
>TRBV2|TRBJ1-2|TRBD1|.
CASSDGQGGEDGYTF
TGTGCCAGCAGTGACGGTCAGGGGGGAGAGGATGGCTACACCTTC
>TRBV7-8|TRBJ1-3|TRBD1|.
CASSRRDRSSGNTIYF
TGTGCCAGCAGCCGAAGGGACAGATCCTCTGGAAACACCATATATTTT
>TRBV4-1|TRBJ1-5|.|.
CASSQEVGPGNQPQHF
TGCGCCAGCAGCCAAGAAGTCGGCCCGGGCAATCAGCCCCAGCATTTT
>TRBV13|TRBJ1-1|.|.
CASGGRDGKAFF
TGTGCCAGCGGGGGACGAGACGGGAAAGCTTTCTTT
>TRBV27|TRBJ2-7|.|.
CASRGGGVRYEQYF
TGTGCCAGCAGGGGGGGCGGGGTAAGGTACGAGCAGTACTTC
>TRBV7-9|TRBJ1-1|.|.
CASSLGEGNTEAFF
TGTGCCAGCAGCTTAGGGGAGGGGAACACTGAAGCTTTCTTT
>TRBV6-6|TRBJ2-5|.|.
CASSYPSQETQYF
TGTGCCAGCAGTTACCCCAGCCAAGAGACCCAGTACTTC
>TRBV6-5|TRBJ2-1|TRBD2|.
CASSTHGLVLNEQFF
TGTGCCAGCAGTACTCATGGACTAGTCCTCAATGAGCAGTTCTTC
>TRBV18|TRBJ1-1|TRBD1|.
CASSPRDQGELNTEAFF
TGTGCCAGCTCACCACGCGACCAGGGGGAACTGAACACTGAAGCTTTCTTT
>TRBV5-4|TRBJ1-2|.|once
CASSLEEGSYGYTF
TGTGCCAGCAGCTTGGAGGAGGGCTCCTATGGCTACACCTTC
>TRBV4-2|TRBJ1-5|TRBD1|.
CASSQDRQGGQPQHF
TGTGCCAGCAGCCAAGACCGACAGGGTGGTCAGCCCCAGCATTTT
>TRBV7-6|TRBJ2-2|TRBD2|.
CASSLWTSGENTGELFF
TGTGCCAGCAGCTTATGGACTAGCGGAGAGAACACCGGGGAGCTGTTTTTT
>TRBV11-2|TRBJ1-1|.|.
CASSLGIGRAEAFF
TGTGCCAGCAGCTTGGGGATAGGACGGGCTGAAGCTTTCTTT
>TRBV6-4|TRBJ1-5|.|.
CASSEDSSNQPQHF
TGTGCCAGCAGTGAGGACAGTAGCAATCAGCCCCAGCATTTT
>TRBV5-6|TRBJ2-1|.|.
CASSNNRGLLSYNEQFF
TGTGCCAGCAGCAATAACAGGGGACTACTCTCCTACAATGAGCAGTTCTTC
>TRBV2|TRBJ1-1|TRBD1|.
CASSEWGRGPDTEAFF
TGTGCCAGCAGTGAATGGGGCAGGGGGCCGGACACTGAAGCTTTCTTT
>TRBV4-1|TRBJ2-7|.|.
CASSPQAGDTYEQYF
TGCGCCAGCAGCCCCCAGGCAGGCGACACCTACGAGCAGTACTTC
>TRBV11-2|TRBJ1-1|TRBD1|.
CASSSEQGAGEAFF
TGTGCCAGCAGCTCAGAACAGGGGGCGGGCGAAGCTTTCTTT
>TRBV6-5|TRBJ2-7|.|.
CASSYYGGSYEQYF
TGTGCCAGCAGTTACTATGGAGGCTCCTACGAGCAGTACTTC
>TRBV7-9|TRBJ2-1|.|.
CASSLVQSYNEQFF
TGTGCCAGCAGCTTAGTACAATCCTACAATGAGCAGTTCTTC
>TRBV6-5|TRBJ2-7|TRBD1|.
CASRWGQLSSYEQYF
TGTGCCAGCAGGTGGGGACAGTTGAGCTCCTACGAGCAGTACTTC
>TRBV7-9|TRBJ2-3|TRBD2|.
CASTLKGTSGGADGDTQYF
TGTGCCAGCACCCTAAAGGGGACTAGCGGGGGGGCAGATGGAGATACGCAGTATTTT
>TRBV5-6|TRBJ1-4|TRBD1|.
CASSFSPDRGSREKLFF
TGTGCCAGCAGCTTTTCCCCCGACAGGGGGAGTCGAGAAAAACTGTTTTTT
>TRBV9|TRBJ2-5|.|.
CASSVAGPFETQYF
TGTGCCAGCAGCGTAGCGGGGCCATTTGAGACCCAGTACTTC
>TRBV29-1|TRBJ2-7|TRBD2|.
CSVEPVGGGPYEQYF
TGCAGCGTTGAACCTGTTGGCGGGGGGCCCTACGAGCAGTACTTC
>TRBV10-3|TRBJ1-2|.|.
CATQTGSPNYGYTF
TGTGCCACACAAACAGGGTCTCCTAACTATGGCTACACCTTC
>TRBV7-8|TRBJ1-5|TRBD1|.
CASSYRDRVGQPQHF
TGTGCCAGCAGCTACCGGGACAGGGTAGGCCAGCCCCAGCATTTT
>TRBV28|TRBJ2-7|.|.
CASSPGTFYEQYF
TGTGCCAGCAGTCCCGGGACTTTCTACGAGCAGTACTTC
>TRBV10-3|TRBJ2-7|.|.
CAISAGRERSYEQYF
TGTGCCATCAGTGCCGGGCGGGAACGGTCCTACGAGCAGTACTTC
>TRBV6-5|TRBJ2-7|.|once
CASSYSIRPEWEQYF
TGTGCCAGCAGTTACTCGATCCGTCCGGAGTGGGAGCAGTACTTC
>TRBV6-1|TRBJ2-1|.|.
CASRGGVYNEQFF
TGTGCCAGCAGGGGCGGAGTATACAATGAGCAGTTCTTC
>TRBV7-9|TRBJ2-7|TRBD2|.
CASSSSGAQVSYEQYF
TGTGCCAGCAGCTCAAGCGGGGCCCAAGTATCCTACGAGCAGTACTTC
>TRBV9|TRBJ1-1|.|.
CASSVVPGPSTEAFF
TGTGCCAGCAGCGTAGTACCAGGGCCCAGTACTGAAGCTTTCTTT
>TRBV27|TRBJ2-7|TRBD1|.
CASSPTGGLNEQYF
TGTGCCAGCAGTCCGACAGGGGGCCTAAACGAGCAGTACTTC
>TRBV4-1|TRBJ1-4|.|.
CASSPLWAPRGATNEKLFF
TGCGCCAGCAGCCCTCTTTGGGCCCCGAGGGGGGCAACTAATGAAAAACTGTTTTTT
>TRBV15|TRBJ2-7|TRBD1|.
CATSRGGTGREFEQYF
TGTGCCACCAGCAGAGGCGGGACAGGCCGGGAATTCGAGCAGTACTTC
>TRBV19|TRBJ1-4|TRBD1|.
CASSTRQGLDPEKLFF
TGTGCCAGTAGTACTAGACAGGGCCTCGACCCTGAAAAACTGTTTTTT
>TRBV5-6|TRBJ1-6|.|few
CASSLGQLHNSPLHF
TGTGCCAGCAGCTTGGGACAGCTACATAATTCACCCCTCCACTTT
>TRBV30|TRBJ1-5|.|.
CAWSTMGYSNQPQHF
TGTGCCTGGAGTACGATGGGATATAGCAATCAGCCCCAGCATTTT
>TRBV19|TRBJ1-1|.|once
CASSIRGSEVNTEAFF
TGTGCCAGTAGTATACGCGGGTCAGAGGTCAACACTGAAGCTTTCTTT
>TRBV11-2|TRBJ2-1|TRBD2|.
CASSSGLAGDEQFF
TGTGCCAGCAGCTCCGGACTAGCGGGTGATGAGCAGTTCTTC
>TRBV4-1|TRBJ1-5|.|.
CASSATGDPNQPQHF
TGCGCCAGCAGCGCCACAGGAGACCCCAATCAGCCCCAGCATTTT
>TRBV4-2|TRBJ2-2|TRBD1|.
CASSLVPGQGVGELFF
TGTGCCAGCAGTCTAGTACCGGGACAGGGGGTCGGGGAGCTGTTTTTT
>TRBV19|TRBJ1-1|.|.
CASSVGSREAFF
TGTGCCAGTAGTGTGGGCTCGAGAGAGGCTTTCTTT
>TRBV9|TRBJ2-2|TRBD2|.
CASSLGEGLGGELFF
TGTGCCAGCAGCCTCGGGGAGGGGCTAGGTGGGGAGCTGTTTTTT
>TRBV7-9|TRBJ2-5|.|.
CASSLGGVQETQYF
TGTGCCAGCAGCTTAGGGGGGGTCCAAGAGACCCAGTACTTC
>TRBV4-1|TRBJ1-2|.|few
CASSAGFYGYTF
TGCGCCAGCAGCGCGGGCTTTTATGGCTACACCTTC
>TRBV11-2|TRBJ1-2|.|.
CASSISGVGYGYTF
TGTGCCAGCAGTATCTCAGGGGTAGGCTATGGCTACACCTTC
>TRBV19|TRBJ2-1|TRBD2|.
CASSVLAGGNEQFF
TGTGCCAGTAGTGTTCTAGCGGGAGGCAATGAGCAGTTCTTC
>TRBV27|TRBJ1-4|TRBD1|.
CASSLSQGAREKLFF
TGTGCCAGCAGTTTATCGCAGGGGGCACGGGAAAAACTGTTTTTT